The rows below give T cell receptor beta chains drawn from one sample of a study of OX40 agonist ivuxolimab in advanced cancers. TCRdb's copy holds only in-frame clones and misses some; the assay was immunoSEQ multiplex PCR. The sample lists roughly 51,000 clones, approximately 90% occurring once. This specimen was CD4+ or CD8+ T cells sorted from blood, taken in a trial of the OX40 agonist ivuxolimab. The receptors were gathered from an adult with an advanced solid tumor such as melanoma, head and neck, liver or kidney cancer. CDR3s include the opening cysteine and the closing phenylalanine or tryptophan. D genes are given only for firm matches. Not all rows give a size; the values are once, few, many and, for expanded clones, a class.

d_gene	j_gene	abundance	v_gene	CDR3nt	CDR3aa
TRBD1	TRBJ2-5	NA	TRBV7-3	TGTGCCAGCAGCCGGACAGGCCAAGAGACCCAGTACTTC	CASSRTGQETQYF
TRBD1	TRBJ2-1	NA	TRBV7-3	TGTGCCAGCAGCTTAGACAGGGCAAATGAGCAGTTCTTC	CASSLDRANEQFF
TRBD2	TRBJ2-7	NA	TRBV5-1	TGCGCCAGCAGCCGGACTAGCGGGACCTACGAGCAGTACTTC	CASSRTSGTYEQYF
TRBD1	TRBJ2-3	NA	TRBV29-1	TGCAGCGTTGAAGATCCGGACAGGGGGCTTCAAGATACGCAGTATTTT	CSVEDPDRGLQDTQYF
NA	TRBJ2-5	few	TRBV6-6	TGTGCCAGCAGACGGGGGGCAGGGGAGACCCAGTACTTC	CASRRGAGETQYF
TRBD1	TRBJ1-4	NA	TRBV23-1	TGCGCCATCCTGACAGGGGAAGGAACTAATGAAAAACTGTTTTTT	CAILTGEGTNEKLFF
NA	TRBJ2-5	once	TRBV27	TGTGCCAGCAGTTTAGGTCGTGGGGCCGGGTCGGAGACCCAGTACTTC	CASSLGRGAGSETQYF
NA	TRBJ2-1	NA	TRBV4-2	TGTGCCAGCAGCCAAGAAGGGACCCAGAATGAGCAGTTCTTC	CASSQEGTQNEQFF
NA	TRBJ2-3	NA	TRBV2	TGTGCCAGCAGAAACGGACAGAGCACAGATACGCAGTATTTT	CASRNGQSTDTQYF
NA	TRBJ1-1	NA	TRBV11-1	TGTGCCAGCAGCTTCCTCAGGGGCACTGAAGCTTTCTTT	CASSFLRGTEAFF
NA	TRBJ2-1	NA	TRBV18	TGTGCCAGCTCACCTCTAGCCGGCAATGAGCAGTTCTTC	CASSPLAGNEQFF
TRBD1	TRBJ2-7	NA	TRBV9	TGTGCCAGCAGCGTAGGGCAAGGGGGCGCCTACGAGCAGTACTTC	CASSVGQGGAYEQYF
NA	TRBJ2-1	NA	TRBV7-8	TGTGCCAGCAGCCCCCGACAGATAAGCTCCTACAATGAGCAGTTCTTC	CASSPRQISSYNEQFF
TRBD2	TRBJ2-7	NA	TRBV15	TGTGCCACCAGCAGAGACCTAGCGGGTTCTCGGTTAGACGAGCAGTACTTC	CATSRDLAGSRLDEQYF
NA	TRBJ2-3	NA	TRBV5-1	TGCGCCAGCAGCTTGAACCCCACGCAGTATTTT	CASSLNPTQYF
NA	TRBJ1-3	NA	TRBV30	TGTGCCTGGAGTGTCAGGTCTTCTGGAAACACCATATATTTT	CAWSVRSSGNTIYF
NA	TRBJ2-3	NA	TRBV5-5	TGTGCCAGCAGCTTGTCCAGCATCTCGACAGATACGCAGTATTTT	CASSLSSISTDTQYF
TRBD1	TRBJ2-4	NA	TRBV29-1	TGCAGCGTGGGGGGCGGACAGGGCAAAAACATTCAGTACTTC	CSVGGGQGKNIQYF
TRBD2	TRBJ2-3	NA	TRBV29-1	TGCAGCGTTGTCGAGCGGAAGGGAGGGGATACGCAGTATTTT	CSVVERKGGDTQYF
NA	TRBJ1-1	NA	TRBV6-1	TGTGCCAGCAGCCAGGGTCTAGACACTGAAGCTTTCTTT	CASSQGLDTEAFF
TRBD1	TRBJ1-1	few	TRBV18	TGTGCCAGCTCACCAAATCCGACAGGGGTCTTGGCTGAAGCTTTCTTT	CASSPNPTGVLAEAFF
NA	TRBJ2-1	NA	TRBV6-6	TGTGCCAGCAGGGTCGCAGGGCCCAATGAGCAGTTCTTC	CASRVAGPNEQFF
NA	TRBJ1-2	NA	TRBV10-3	TGTGCCATCAGCCAGCCGCGGTATGGCTACACCTTC	CAISQPRYGYTF
NA	TRBJ2-3	NA	TRBV21-1	TGTGCCAGCAGCAAAGCTAACAGAGCCAGAGATACGCAGTATTTT	CASSKANRARDTQYF
NA	TRBJ1-2	few	TRBV11-2	TGTGCCAGCAGCCTAAAGGAGGTTGCAGCATTC	CASSLKEVAAF
NA	TRBJ1-4	NA	TRBV30	TGTGCCTGGAGTGTAGGCCCGCCAGCTGAAAAACTGTTTTTT	CAWSVGPPAEKLFF
NA	TRBJ1-1	few	TRBV30	TGTGCCTGGAGTGTACGAGGTAATGCTTTCTTT	CAWSVRGNAFF
TRBD2	TRBJ2-5	few	TRBV27	TGTGCCAGCAGTTTGTCTCTAGCGGGGGGACAAGAGACCCAGTACTTC	CASSLSLAGGQETQYF
NA	TRBJ2-3	NA	TRBV2	TGTGCCAGCAGTGTGCGGACAGATACGCAGTATTTT	CASSVRTDTQYF
TRBD2	TRBJ2-3	NA	TRBV2	TGTGCCAGCAGTACTCGGGGCGGGAGGAGCACAGATACGCAGTATTTT	CASSTRGGRSTDTQYF
NA	TRBJ2-3	NA	TRBV9	TGTGCCAGCAGTGACCTAACCCTAGATACGCAGTATTTT	CASSDLTLDTQYF
NA	TRBJ2-3	once	TRBV5-3	TGTGCCAGAAGCCCTGAGGATACGCAGTATTTT	CARSPEDTQYF
TRBD1	TRBJ1-1	NA	TRBV5-6	TGTGCCAGCACTGATGGACAGGGGGCATTAACTGAAGCTTTCTTT	CASTDGQGALTEAFF
TRBD1	TRBJ2-7	NA	TRBV6-5	TGTGCCAGCAGGGACAGGGGGGCCCACGAGCAGTACTTC	CASRDRGAHEQYF
NA	TRBJ1-4	NA	TRBV4-1	TGCGCCAGCAGCCAAGAAGGCCAGCTTAATGAAAAACTGTTTTTT	CASSQEGQLNEKLFF
NA	TRBJ2-1	NA	TRBV6-1	TGTGCCAGCAGTGGGAGGGATCCGGGACTCTACAATGAGCAGTTCTTC	CASSGRDPGLYNEQFF
NA	TRBJ1-4	once	TRBV2	TGTGCCAGCACCGTCGGTCAAGGAGGGGAAAAACTGTTTTTT	CASTVGQGGEKLFF
NA	TRBJ2-3	NA	TRBV20-1	TGCAGTGCCTGGGCCCCAGATACGCAGTATTTT	CSAWAPDTQYF
TRBD2	TRBJ2-7	few	TRBV5-4	TGTGCCAGCAGTTCCGGGACTAGTTCCTACGAGCAGTACTTC	CASSSGTSSYEQYF
TRBD2	TRBJ2-5	NA	TRBV6-1	TGTGCCAGCAGTGAAGGGGACCGAAAGCGGGAGACTGGAGAGACCCAGTACTTC	CASSEGDRKRETGETQYF
NA	TRBJ1-1	NA	TRBV5-4	TGTGCCAGCAGCCGGGTGCGCGGGAACACTGAAGCTTTCTTT	CASSRVRGNTEAFF
TRBD2	TRBJ2-2	NA	TRBV27	TGTGCCAGCAGACCGGGACTAGCTAACGGGGAGCTGTTTTTT	CASRPGLANGELFF
TRBD2	TRBJ2-7	NA	TRBV30	TGTGCCTGGAGTTTGTGGGACTTTTCTAGCGGGAGCGCGCAGTACTTC	CAWSLWDFSSGSAQYF
TRBD1	TRBJ2-7	NA	TRBV28	TGTGCCAGCAGTCCCCCGGGACAGCCCTACGAGCAGTACTTC	CASSPPGQPYEQYF
TRBD2	TRBJ2-1	NA	TRBV19	TGTGCCAGTAGTAGCGGGAGAGGGTTAGGAGAGCAGTTCTTC	CASSSGRGLGEQFF
NA	TRBJ1-4	NA	TRBV28	TGTGCCAGCAGTTTATTGATTGGTGGGCGAGGGGGTGATGCAACTAATGAAAAACTGTTTTTT	CASSLLIGGRGGDATNEKLFF
NA	TRBJ2-2	NA	TRBV19	TGTGCCAGTAGTAGTCTTCTGCCCGGCACCGGGGAGCTGTTTTTT	CASSSLLPGTGELFF
TRBD2	TRBJ2-3	NA	TRBV19	TGTGCCAGTAGTATAGGACTAGCGGGAATCACAGATACGCAGTATTTT	CASSIGLAGITDTQYF
NA	TRBJ2-3	NA	TRBV15	TGTGCCACCAGCAGAGATGGGGGCACAGATACGCAGTATTTT	CATSRDGGTDTQYF
TRBD1	TRBJ1-1	once	TRBV18	TGTGCCAGCTCACTCGGGACAGGGGATACTGAAGCTTTCTTT	CASSLGTGDTEAFF
NA	TRBJ1-1	few	TRBV28	TGTGCCAGCACAAGTCGGACAGAAGAAGCTTTCTTT	CASTSRTEEAFF
NA	TRBJ2-5	NA	TRBV30	TGTGCCTGGAGTACAAGGACAGCGGGGAGAGAGACCCAGTACTTC	CAWSTRTAGRETQYF
NA	TRBJ1-1	NA	TRBV5-6	TGTGCCAGCAGCAGGCCCTTGACTGAAGCTTTCTTT	CASSRPLTEAFF
NA	TRBJ1-2	NA	TRBV11-3	TGTGCCAGCAGCTCCCCCCCCGGACATGCGGGCTATGGCTACACCTTC	CASSSPPGHAGYGYTF